The 26 T cell receptor beta chains below all came from one sample that was sequenced in a study of blood T cell repertoires in COVID-19. Generated by immunoSEQ multiplex PCR, the TCRdb table keeps only in-frame clones and is missing some. The sample has about 280,000 clones; over 75% are singletons. The sequenced sample was peripheral blood. The receptors derive from a young man with active or convalescent COVID-19.

The genes are TRBV29-1 and TRBJ2-7, with a weak D call TRBD2 (5 bases). The germline V and J ends were trimmed by 2 bases and 3 bases, with 11 bases remaining between them. Germline CDR1 reads SQVTM; CDR2 reads ANQGSEA. CDR3 length: 13 amino acids. The CDR3 DNA reads TGCAGCGTTGAAAGTTCAGGAGGCTACGAGCAGTACTTC. It specifies CSVESSGGYEQYF.

The chain uses TRBV15 and TRBJ1-4; D is unclear. CDR1 LNHNV and CDR2 YYDKDF come from the germline V gene (reference sequence). The CDR3 loop spans 17 amino acids. Trimming cost V 0 bases and J 3 bases, with 14 bases left between them. The CDR3 DNA reads TGTGCCACCAGCAGAGATCCAGGTAGCGGGTCTAATGAAAAACTGTTTTTT. Amino acids: CATSRDPGSGSNEKLFF. Full variable domain (rest looked up from reference TRBV15 and TRBJ1-4): DAMVIQNPRYQVTQFGKPVTLSCSQTLNHNVMYWYQQKSSQAPKLLFHYYDKDFNNEADTPDNFQSRRPNTSFCFLDIRSPGLGDTAMYLCATSRDPGSGSNEKLFFGSGTQLSVL.

This chain links TRBV2 with TRBJ2-7; D ambiguous. CDR3 length: 13 amino acids. Trimming took 8 bases from V and 4 from J, leaving 15 bases between them. Germline V lookup: CDR1 SNHLY, CDR2 FYNNEI. For the CDR3, the DNA is TGTGCCAGCGTAAACCTAGGCGGATACGAGCAGTACTTC. Translation: CASVNLGGYEQYF.

The chain joins TRBV13 to TRBJ2-1; D remains unclear. The CDR3 runs 14 residues. V lost 5 bases to trimming and J lost 2 bases, with 10 bases between them. Germline loops: CDR1 PRHDT, CDR2 FYEKMQ (reference sequence). The CDR3 sequence is CASSRPSPYNEQFF. DNA of the CDR3: TGTGCCAGCAGCCGTCCTTCTCCCTACAATGAGCAGTTCTTC. The full variable domain, rest sourced from reference TRBV13 and TRBJ2-1, is AAGVIQSPRHLIKEKRETATLKCYPIPRHDTVYWYQQGPGQDPQFLISFYEKMQSDKGSIPDRFSAQQFSDYHSELNMSSLELGDSALYFCASSRPSPYNEQFFGPGTRLTVL.

The chain recombines TRBV12-3 or TRBV12-4 with TRBJ1-1; D is undetermined. The CDR3 loop spans 13 amino acids. Trimming stripped 3 bases from V and 5 bases from J, with 10 bases between. CDR3 sequence reads: CASSLAHWTEAFF. CDR3 coding DNA: TGTGCCAGCAGTTTGGCCCATTGGACTGAAGCTTTCTTT.

The table lists this clone with a count of one. Other DNA sequences in the same sample also yield this CDR3. This chain links TRBV6-2 or TRBV6-3 with TRBJ2-7; 11 bases are shared with TRBD2. The CDR3 is made up of 15 amino acids. Trimming removed 2 bases from V and 4 bases from J; junction bases left unmatched: 4. The germline gives CDR1 MNHEY, CDR2 SVGEGT. CDR3 nucleotides: TGTGCCAGCAGTTACCTAGCGGGGGGCCCGTACGAGCAGTACTTC. This codes for CASSYLAGGPYEQYF.

This rearrangement joins TRBV25-1 to TRBJ1-3; the match to TRBD1 covers 7 bases. The CDR3 spans 15 residues. V shed 8 bases and J 4 bases; nucleotides not matched to a gene: 11. Germline V gene lookup returns CDR1 MGHDK and CDR2 SYGVNS. The chain's CDR3 is CASHPPTGSGNTIYF. The CDR3 DNA is TGTGCCAGCCATCCCCCGACAGGGTCCGGAAACACCATATATTTT. Variable domain in full (rest from reference TRBV25-1 and TRBJ1-3): EADIYQTPRYLVIGTGKKITLECSQTMGHDKMYWYQQDPGMELHLIHYSYGVNSTEKGDLSSESTVSRIRTEHFPLTLESARPSHTSQYLCASHPPTGSGNTIYFGEGSWLTVV.

V usage is TRBV19 and J usage is TRBJ2-1, with 12 positions matching TRBD2. This CDR3 has 17 residues. Trimming removed 5 bases from V and 6 bases from J; junction bases left unmatched: 11. Germline V lookup: CDR1 LNHDA, CDR2 SQIVND (reference sequence). CDR3 sequence (DNA): TGTGCCAGTAGTCCAATACCCGGGACTAGCGGGCTCAATGAGCAGTTCTTC. Residues: CASSPIPGTSGLNEQFF.

The CDR3 DNA reads as TGTGCCAGCAGCGGGAGGCCCTACGAGCAGTACTTC. Translation gives CASSGRPYEQYF. The gene calls are TRBV11-2 and TRBJ2-7; TRBD2 might be the D (6 bases). Trimming took off 5 bases at V and 2 bases at J, with 7 bases between the two ends. The germline V gene has CDR1 SGHAT and CDR2 FQNNGV. This CDR3 has 12 amino acids. The full variable domain, with the rest looked up from reference TRBV11-2 and TRBJ2-7, is EAGVAQSPRYKIIEKRQSVAFWCNPISGHATLYWYQQILGQGPKLLIQFQNNGVVDDSQLPKDRFSAERLKGVDSTLKIQPAKLEDSAVYLCASSGRPYEQYFGPGTRLTVT.

The CDR3 nucleotides are TGTGCCAGCAGCTTAAGTCCGGGCACAGATACGCAGTATTTT. This translates into CASSLSPGTDTQYF. The chain links TRBV7-2 to TRBJ2-3, with D unclear. V was clipped by 2 bases and J by 1 base, with 7 bases between them. Germline assignment: CDR1 SGHTA and CDR2 FQGNSA. CDR3 length equals 14 residues.

The gene calls are TRBV10-1 and TRBJ2-7; D unclear. V was pared by 0 bases and J by 5 bases, with 8 bases between. The germline CDR1 and CDR2 sequences are WNHNN and SYGVQD (reference sequence). The CDR3 totals 13 residues. CDR3: CASSESSVHEQYF. CDR3 bases: TGCGCCAGCAGTGAGTCGAGTGTCCACGAGCAGTACTTC.

DNA for the CDR3: TGTGCCAGCAGCTTAGGGTATCAGGGGAACACTGAAGCTTTCTTT. It codes for CASSLGYQGNTEAFF. This sequence joins TRBV11-2 and TRBJ1-1; tentatively, D is TRBD1 (5 bases). V was shortened by 1 base and J by 1 base, with 10 bases between the two germline ends. The CDR3 loop spans 15 amino acids. Germline V gene lookup returns CDR1 SGHAT and CDR2 FQNNGV.

This chain links TRBV6-5 with TRBJ2-6, with D possibly TRBD1 on 5 matching bases. The CDR3 has 15 amino acids. The V and J ends lost 5 bases and 1 base respectively, with 9 bases between them. The germline V gene encodes CDR1 MNHEY and CDR2 SVGAGI. In nucleotides, the CDR3 is TGTGCCAGCAGTCTCCCAGGGTCTGGGGCCAACGTCCTGACTTTC. Translation: CASSLPGSGANVLTF.

J is TRBJ2-7 and V is TRBV9; tentative D call: TRBD2 (5 bases). The CDR3 is 14 amino acids. Trimming left V 4 bases short and J 3 bases short, with 14 bases between. Germline assignment: CDR1 SGDLS and CDR2 YYNGEE. The DNA for the CDR3 is TGTGCCAGCAGCCCGGGCGGGCGGAGCTACGAGCAGTACTTC. This translates into CASSPGGRSYEQYF.

This clone was observed a few times. The rearrangement joins TRBV19 to TRBJ1-6; a possible D gene is TRBD1 (5 bases). The CDR3 covers 16 residues. Germline V gene sequence: CDR1 LNHDA, CDR2 SQIVND (reference sequence). Trimming shortened V by 7 bases and J by 10 bases, and 23 bases separated the two germline ends. CDR3 region: CASTNNGRGGDSPLHF. The CDR3 DNA is TGTGCCAGTACTAACAACGGGAGGGGTGGGGACTCACCCCTCCACTTT. Filled out from reference TRBV19 and TRBJ1-6, the complete variable domain reads DGGITQSPKYLFRKEGQNVTLSCEQNLNHDAMYWYRQDPGQGLRLIYYSQIVNDFQKGDIAEGYSVSREKKESFPLTVTSAQKNPTAFYLCASTNNGRGGDSPLHFGNGTRLTVT.

The V gene is TRBV19, the J gene TRBJ1-5; no reliable D call. V lost 6 bases to trimming and J lost 0 bases, with 9 bases between them. The CDR3 runs 14 residues. Germline CDR1 reads LNHDA; CDR2 reads SQIVND (reference sequence). The CDR3 DNA sequence: TGTGCCAGTAGCCCCGGTGGTAGCAATCAGCCCCAGCATTTT. Translated: CASSPGGSNQPQHF.

The V call is TRBV24-1, the J call TRBJ1-2, with D possibly matching TRBD1 (6 bases). CDR1 is KGHDR and CDR2 is SFDVKD in the germline V gene. The CDR3 length is 14 residues. The V gene lost 0 bases and the J gene lost 6 bases, with 10 bases spanning the gap. The CDR3 protein is CATSDLVGGDGYTF. CDR3 DNA: TGTGCCACCAGTGATTTGGTTGGGGGCGATGGCTACACCTTC.

CDR3 in amino acids: CASSLVTANEKLFF. CDR3 nucleotides: TGTGCCAGCAGCTTAGTGACTGCTAATGAAAAACTGTTTTTT. The chain has TRBV5-8 and TRBJ1-4, with unresolved D. V lost 2 bases, J lost 3 bases, and 8 bases lay in between. The CDR3 contains 14 residues. Germline lookup yields CDR1 SGHTS and CDR2 YDEGEE.

The chain couples TRBV6-4 to TRBJ2-2; 10 bases agree with TRBD2. J lost 4 bases, V lost 3 bases, and 5 bases had no gene match. Germline values: CDR1 MRHNA, CDR2 SNTAGT. The length of the CDR3 is 16 residues. Here the CDR3 reads CASSESSGGVTGELFF. The CDR3 DNA follows: TGTGCCAGCAGTGAATCGAGCGGGGGGGTCACCGGGGAGCTGTTTTTT.

V and J are TRBV5-6 and TRBJ1-5, with TRBD1 identical over 7 bases. The CDR3 contains 15 residues. Germline V gene lookup returns CDR1 SGHDT and CDR2 YYEEEE. V dropped 4 bases and J dropped 3; count of bases not matched to a gene: 7. DNA for the CDR3: TGTGCCAGCAGCCATGCAGGGGGGAACAATCAGCCCCAGCATTTT. Protein sequence: CASSHAGGNNQPQHF.

The chain uses TRBV11-2 and TRBJ2-1; D is undetermined. Germline V gene data show CDR1 as SGHAT and CDR2 as FQNNGV. The CDR3 length is 12 residues. V was trimmed by 1 base and J by 9 bases, leaving 7 bases between them. The CDR3 region has the DNA TGTGCCAGCAGCTTAGCTAGTTTTGAGCAGTTCTTC. It yields the protein CASSLASFEQFF.

In DNA, the CDR3 is TGTGCCAGCAGTTTATGGGCAGCTAATTCACCCCTCCACTTT. Its translation is CASSLWAANSPLHF. J is TRBJ1-6 and V is TRBV27; D remains ambiguous. Trimming shortened V by 1 base and J by 6 bases, and 7 bases separated the two germline ends. The CDR3 runs to 14 residues. Germline CDR1 MNHEY, CDR2 SMNVEV (reference sequence).

This sequence joins TRBV10-3 and TRBJ2-3; 9 nucleotides line up with TRBD1. Germline V gives CDR1 ENHRY, CDR2 SYGVKD. The CDR3 covers 16 residues. The trim removed 4 bases at V and 4 bases at J, leaving 9 bases unmatched. The CDR3 nucleotides are TGTGCCATCAGTGTGAGCCCGACAGGGGGGGCAGATACGCAGTATTTT. Protein sequence: CAISVSPTGGADTQYF.

The V and J genes are TRBV30 and TRBJ1-1, with 7 bases aligning to TRBD1. The CDR3 is made up of 16 amino acids. V lost 0 bases, J lost 1 base, and 8 bases stayed unmatched. Germline CDR1 is GTSNPN and CDR2 is SVGIG (reference sequence). The DNA of the CDR3 is TGTGCCTGGAGTGTACGAATGAGACAGGGGAACACTGAAGCTTTCTTT. This sequence encodes CAWSVRMRQGNTEAFF.

This clone occurred once. The chain joins TRBV7-2 to TRBJ2-2; 8 nucleotides line up with TRBD1. Germline V gene lookup returns CDR1 SGHTA and CDR2 FQGNSA. V lost 1 base, J lost 1 base, and 2 bases stayed unmatched. CDR3 length: 16 amino acids. This chain's CDR3 is CASSLGGTGNTGELFF. Here the CDR3 DNA reads TGTGCCAGCAGCTTAGGAGGGACAGGGAACACCGGGGAGCTGTTTTTT.

In this sample, this clone turned up once. The chain links TRBV7-3 to TRBJ2-1; 7 nucleotides line up with TRBD2. In germline, CDR1 is SGHTA, CDR2 FQGTGA. This CDR3 is 15 amino acids long. V was pared by 4 bases and J by 4 bases, with 7 bases of the junction left unmatched. The CDR3 bases are TGTGCCAGCAGCTCGTGGGGGGGAACGTACAATGAGCAGTTCTTC. It is translated as CASSSWGGTYNEQFF.